This T cell receptor (beta chain) derives from a study of blood T cell repertoires in COVID-19. Here immunoSEQ multiplex PCR was the method, and the copy in TCRdb shows in-frame clones only, minus some. The data hold approximately 230,000 clones, with around nine tenths observed a single time. CDR1 and CDR2 (germline): SGDLS, YYNGEE. The CDR3 is 16 residues long. Losses at the gene ends were 3 bases for V and 5 bases for J; bases not matched to a gene: 7. Sequencing was performed on peripheral blood. The rearrangement uses TRBV9 and TRBJ1-6, with 8 bases identical to TRBD1. This receptor was identified in a man younger than 30 with active or convalescent COVID-19. In DNA, the CDR3 is TGTGCCAGCAGCGCACAGGGGGATTCACATAATTCACCCCTCCACTTT. Its protein product is CASSAQGDSHNSPLHF. Complete variable domain (other parts from reference TRBV9 and TRBJ1-6): DSGVTQTPKHLITATGQRVTLRCSPRSGDLSVYWYQQSLDQGLQFLIQYYNGEERAKGNILERFSAQQFPDLHSELNLSSLELGDSALYFCASSAQGDSHNSPLHFGNGTRLTVT.